The 27 T cell receptor beta chains below were found in one sample sequenced in a study of response to subunit inactivated influenza vaccine. A single record per CDR3 protein comes from TCRdb applying MiXCR to the RT-PCR reads. The table lists under 500,000 distinct CDR3 sequences, roughly 9.8% of them singletons. This specimen consisted of PBMCs from blood, obtained around seven weeks after vaccination. All receptors come from a man between 50 and 59 years old who received an inactivated influenza vaccine.

This clonotype was seen a handful of times. The chain uses TRBV10-3 and TRBJ1-5; D unresolved. The V gene's germline CDR1 is ENHRY and CDR2 SYGVKD. This CDR3 region has 13 residues. Trimming cost V 6 bases and J 5 bases, with 11 bases left between them. DNA of the CDR3: TGTGCCATCAGCGGAGGGATCGATCAGCCCCAGCATTTT. Encoded protein: CAISGGIDQPQHF.

This sequence joins TRBV5-5 and TRBJ2-1, with a tentative D call TRBD2 (5 bases). The V gene's germline CDR1 is SGHKS and CDR2 YYEKEE (reference sequence). Trimming removed 5 bases at V and 6 bases at J, with 21 bases between. The CDR3 loop spans 16 amino acids. CDR3 DNA sequence: TGTGCCAGCAGACGACAATCCGGGCCCAGCGGCAATGAGCAGTTCTTC. As protein: CASRRQSGPSGNEQFF. Combining the CDR3 with reference TRBV5-5 and TRBJ2-1 gives the whole variable domain DAGVTQSPTHLIKTRGQQVTLRCSPISGHKSVSWYQQVLGQGPQFIFQYYEKEERGRGNFPDRFSARQFPNYSSELNVNALLLGDSALYLCASRRQSGPSGNEQFFGPGTRLTVL.

This clonotype was picked up many times. The chain employs TRBV5-4 and TRBJ2-5; TRBD2 matches 7 bases. The CDR3 is 13 residues long. V was clipped by 0 bases and J by 4 bases; unmatched bases: 0. Germline V lookup: CDR1 SGHNT, CDR2 YYREEE (reference sequence). The CDR3 region is CASSLVAGETQYF. DNA of the CDR3: TGTGCCAGCAGCTTGGTAGCGGGAGAGACCCAGTACTTC.

This clonotype was seen more than once but under ten times. The chain uses TRBV7-9 and TRBJ2-3; no clear D gene. Trimming stripped 5 bases from V and 2 bases from J, with 11 bases between. CDR1 is SEHNR and CDR2 is FQNEAQ in the germline V gene (reference sequence). This CDR3 is 14 amino acids long. The CDR3 protein is CASSPGFATDTQYF. The CDR3 DNA is TGTGCCAGCAGCCCGGGCTTCGCCACAGATACGCAGTATTTT.

This clonotype was detected many times. This rearrangement joins TRBV4-2 to TRBJ2-2; 13 bases match TRBD2. CDR1 is LGHNA and CDR2 is YNFKEQ in the germline V gene. The CDR3 totals 17 residues. Trimming removed 4 bases from V and 7 bases from J; junction bases left unmatched: 9. The CDR3 bases are TGTGCCAGCAGCCGGGGGGGACTAGCGGGACTCAACGGGGAGCTGTTTTTT. It is translated as CASSRGGLAGLNGELFF.

The chain's CDR3 is CASSSPGQADIQYF. The CDR3 DNA reads TGCGCCAGCAGCTCCCCGGGACAGGCCGACATTCAGTACTTC. The rearrangement uses TRBV5-1 and TRBJ2-4; 8 bases are a match to TRBD1. J lost 8 bases, V lost 3 bases, and 7 bases had no gene match. The length of the CDR3 is 14 residues. Germline CDR1 and CDR2: SGHRS and YFSETQ.

This chain connects TRBV29-1 to TRBJ1-1, with D possibly matching TRBD1 (6 bases). Germline CDR1 reads SQVTM; CDR2 reads ANQGSEA. CDR3 length: 11 amino acids. CDR3 sequence (DNA): TGCGGAGGGGGTCTGGGCACTGAAGCTTTCTTT. Its protein product is CGGGLGTEAFF.

The J gene is TRBJ2-1, the V gene TRBV7-2; D is undetermined. Deletions cut 2 bases from V and 12 bases from J, with 14 bases between. The CDR3 is 13 residues long. Per the germline V gene, CDR1 is SGHTA and CDR2 is FQGNSA. The CDR3 DNA reads as TGTGCCAGCAGCTTAAACGGGCTCACTATGCAGTTCTTC. As protein: CASSLNGLTMQFF. Looking up the rest from reference TRBV7-2 and TRBJ2-1 gives the full variable domain: GAGVSQSPSNKVTEKGKDVELRCDPISGHTALYWYRQSLGQGLEFLIYFQGNSAPDKSGLPSDRFSAERTGGSVSTLTIQRTQQEDSAVYLCASSLNGLTMQFFGPGTRLTVL.

This clonotype was seen at least ten times. The gene calls are TRBV20-1 and TRBJ1-2, with no clear D. The germline V and J ends were trimmed by 1 base and 2 bases, with 8 bases remaining between them. This CDR3 contains 13 residues. The germline gives CDR1 DFQATT, CDR2 SNEGSKA (reference sequence). The CDR3, as DNA: TGCAGTGCTAGAGCCGGTAGCAACTATGGCTACACCTTC. Its protein product is CSARAGSNYGYTF.

This sequence joins TRBV5-4 and TRBJ2-1, with 11 nucleotides matching TRBD2. V was clipped by 0 bases and J by 3 bases; unmatched bases: 5. This CDR3 has 17 amino acids. The V gene's germline CDR1 is SGHNT and CDR2 YYREEE (reference sequence). In nucleotides, the CDR3 is TGTGCCAGCAGCTTGGTGTTAGCGGGGGGGGTCTACAATGAGCAGTTCTTC. Protein product: CASSLVLAGGVYNEQFF.

This chain joins TRBV7-2 and TRBJ2-5; no definite D call. Germline-derived CDR1 and CDR2 are SGHTA and FQGNSA. CDR3 length: 15 amino acids. V shed 0 bases and J shed 5 bases, with 13 bases lying between them. The CDR3 here is CASSLALSKGETQYF. As DNA, the CDR3 is TGTGCCAGCAGCTTAGCGCTTAGTAAGGGTGAGACCCAGTACTTC.

The CDR3 loop is CASSQRAPQRGYTDTQYF. As DNA, the CDR3 is TGTGCCAGCAGCCAAAGGGCCCCCCAGCGGGGGTACACAGATACGCAGTATTTT. The chain carries TRBV4-2 and TRBJ2-3; 8 bases align to TRBD2. V lost 2 bases to trimming and J lost 2 bases; unmatched junction nucleotides: 12. Germline V gene lookup returns CDR1 LGHNA and CDR2 YNFKEQ. The CDR3 covers 18 residues.

This clonotype was picked up many times. This chain links TRBV29-1 with TRBJ2-1; tentative D call: TRBD2 (5 bases). Germline-derived CDR1 and CDR2 are SQVTM and ANQGSEA. There are 13 residues in the CDR3. Trimming removed 3 bases at V and 6 bases at J, with 12 bases between. Written as DNA, the CDR3 is TGCAGCGTTGAGACTACTAGGGCCAATGAGCAGTTCTTC. Translated, it gives CSVETTRANEQFF.

This clonotype has a handful of counts. The V call is TRBV12-3 or TRBV12-4, the J call TRBJ1-2, with TRBD1 matching 9 bases. The CDR3 runs to 15 residues. The trim removed 4 bases at V and 8 bases at J, leaving 11 bases unmatched. CDR3 nucleotides: TGTGCCAGCAGTTCACCGGGACAGGGCTTGGTGGGCTACACCTTC. Protein product: CASSSPGQGLVGYTF.

This clonotype was seen a handful of times. The chain joins TRBV20-1 to TRBJ2-1, with 12 bases lining up with TRBD2. CDR3 size: 14 residues. The V segment lost 2 bases and the J segment 10 bases; nucleotides outside the gene matches: 6. CDR1 is DFQATT and CDR2 is SNEGSKA in the germline V gene (reference sequence). The CDR3 loop is CSARISGTSGEQFF. As DNA, the CDR3 is TGCAGTGCTAGAATCTCCGGGACTAGCGGGGAGCAGTTCTTC.

The gene calls are TRBV7-9 and TRBJ2-1, with 9 bases identical to TRBD2. The germline V gene encodes CDR1 SEHNR and CDR2 FQNEAQ (reference sequence). The ends lost 6 bases at V and 14 bases at J; junction bases unmatched: 8. This CDR3 is 12 amino acids long. The CDR3 sequence: CASRAGLALEFF. Written as DNA, the CDR3 is TGTGCCAGCAGGGCCGGACTAGCGCTAGAGTTCTTC.

This chain connects TRBV6-5 to TRBJ2-2; the D is unclear. The CDR3 runs to 12 residues. V lost 6 bases to trimming and J lost 7 bases, with 9 bases between them. Germline CDR1 MNHEY, CDR2 SVGAGI. Here the CDR3 DNA reads TGTGCCAGCAGGACCGGCGTCGGGGAGCTGTTTTTT. Translation gives CASRTGVGELFF.

This clonotype was observed a few times. This chain joins TRBV6-5 and TRBJ1-2; D remains unclear. The germline CDR1 and CDR2 sequences are MNHEY and SVGAGI. The CDR3 has 11 residues. Trimming pared 10 bases from V and 6 bases from J, leaving 12 bases between. CDR3 loop: CATRGVHGYTF. CDR3 DNA sequence: TGTGCCACCCGGGGAGTGCATGGCTACACCTTC.

This clonotype has at least ten counts. The chain uses TRBV20-1 and TRBJ1-2; no firm D call. This CDR3 has 13 amino acids. CDR1 and CDR2 (germline): DFQATT, SNEGSKA (reference sequence). Trimming pared 5 bases from V and 2 bases from J, leaving 12 bases between. CDR3 sequence: CSASSDGNYGYTF. CDR3 coding DNA: TGCAGTGCTTCGAGCGACGGGAACTATGGCTACACCTTC.

This clonotype has only a few counts. The chain combines TRBV20-1 with TRBJ2-5; the match to TRBD2 covers 8 bases. V shed 8 bases and J 0 bases; nucleotides not matched to a gene: 17. Germline V CDR1 and CDR2: DFQATT, SNEGSKA (reference sequence). This CDR3 has 17 amino acids. CDR3 in DNA: TGCAGTACTTTTGGATCTCCGGGAGGGATCTACCAAGAGACCCAGTACTTC. Amino acid sequence: CSTFGSPGGIYQETQYF.

This clonotype has more than one count but fewer than ten. The chain has TRBV5-6 and TRBJ2-1; the match to TRBD2 covers 9 bases. There are 14 residues in the CDR3. V gave up 0 bases and J gave up 8 bases; unmatched junction bases: 3. Germline CDR1 is SGHDT and CDR2 is YYEEEE. In DNA, the CDR3 is TGTGCCAGCAGCTTGGGAGCGGGAGGTTATGAGCAGTTCTTC. This encodes CASSLGAGGYEQFF.

This clonotype has ten or more counts. This chain links TRBV7-8 with TRBJ2-5; 10 nucleotides agree with TRBD2. This CDR3 is 17 amino acids long. The V and J ends lost 1 base and 2 bases, in that order; junction bases with no gene match: 7. Germline values: CDR1 SGHVS, CDR2 FQNEAQ. This chain's CDR3 is CASSLDPSGGRQETQYF. CDR3 in DNA: TGTGCCAGCAGCTTAGATCCTAGCGGGGGTCGTCAAGAGACCCAGTACTTC.

There are a few counts of this clonotype. The V and J genes are TRBV9 and TRBJ2-7, with a possible D match to TRBD2 (6 bases). This CDR3 has 14 amino acids. Germline loops: CDR1 SGDLS, CDR2 YYNGEE. The V end was cut by 0 bases, the J end by 6 bases, with 13 bases between. CDR3 in DNA: TGTGCCAGCAGCGTAGGCGGAGGGAGCCCCGAGCAGTACTTC. The encoded protein is CASSVGGGSPEQYF.

The table lists this clonotype with many counts. V and J are TRBV3-1 and TRBJ2-7, with TRBD1 as a possible D gene (5 bases). The CDR3 is made up of 14 amino acids. Between the trimmed V and J ends, which lost 2 bases and 5 bases, there was a span of 13 bases. Germline V gives CDR1 LGHDT, CDR2 YNNKEL (reference sequence). The DNA of the CDR3 is TGTGCCAGCAGCCAAATGGGGCAGAGACACGAGCAGTACTTC. This sequence encodes CASSQMGQRHEQYF.

This clonotype was observed a handful of times. The J gene is TRBJ2-1, the V gene TRBV20-1; TRBD2 matches at 8 bases. Germline assignment: CDR1 DFQATT and CDR2 SNEGSKA (reference sequence). V was clipped by 4 bases and J by 4 bases; unmatched bases: 12. The CDR3 runs 16 residues. The CDR3 region has the DNA TGCAGTGCTATACCCCCACCAAGCGGGAGATACAATGAGCAGTTCTTC. This gives the protein CSAIPPPSGRYNEQFF.

This clonotype was observed a single time. The chain uses TRBV19 and TRBJ2-7; D remains unclear. The V end was cut by 2 bases, the J end by 6 bases, with 17 bases between. The CDR3 length is 15 residues. In germline, CDR1 is LNHDA, CDR2 SQIVND (reference sequence). For the CDR3, the DNA is TGTGCCAGTAGTATATCCGCAGGAAGGGTCGGCGAGCAGTACTTC. Amino acids: CASSISAGRVGEQYF.

At least ten counts were recorded for this clonotype. The V and J genes are TRBV29-1 and TRBJ2-3; TRBD1 matches 7 bases. The CDR3 loop spans 14 amino acids. The ends lost 8 bases at V and 3 bases at J; junction bases unmatched: 11. Germline V gene lookup returns CDR1 SQVTM and CDR2 ANQGSEA. The CDR3 nucleotides are TGCAGCCCCCTAAGGACAGGTTGGACAGATACGCAGTATTTT. It specifies CSPLRTGWTDTQYF.